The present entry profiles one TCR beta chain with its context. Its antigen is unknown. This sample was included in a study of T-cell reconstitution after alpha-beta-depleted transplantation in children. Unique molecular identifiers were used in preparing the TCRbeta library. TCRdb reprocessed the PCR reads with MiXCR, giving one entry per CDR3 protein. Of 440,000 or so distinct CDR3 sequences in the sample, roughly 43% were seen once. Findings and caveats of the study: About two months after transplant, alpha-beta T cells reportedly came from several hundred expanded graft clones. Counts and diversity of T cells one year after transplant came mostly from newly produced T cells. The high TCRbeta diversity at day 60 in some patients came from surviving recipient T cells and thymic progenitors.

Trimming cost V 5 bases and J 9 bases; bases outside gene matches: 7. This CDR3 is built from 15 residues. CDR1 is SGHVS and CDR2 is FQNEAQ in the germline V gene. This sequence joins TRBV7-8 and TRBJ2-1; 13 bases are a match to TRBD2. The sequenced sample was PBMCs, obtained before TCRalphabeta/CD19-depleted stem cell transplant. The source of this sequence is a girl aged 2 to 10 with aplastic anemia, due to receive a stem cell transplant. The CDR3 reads CASSPGTSGIGEQFF. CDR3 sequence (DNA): TGTGCCAGCAGCCCCGGGACTAGCGGGATCGGTGAGCAGTTCTTC. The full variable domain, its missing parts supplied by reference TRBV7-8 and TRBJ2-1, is GAGVSQSPRYKVAKRGQDVALRCDPISGHVSLFWYQQALGQGPEFLTYFQNEAQLDKSGLPSDRFFAERPEGSVSTLKIQRTQQEDSAVYLCASSPGTSGIGEQFFGPGTRLTVL.